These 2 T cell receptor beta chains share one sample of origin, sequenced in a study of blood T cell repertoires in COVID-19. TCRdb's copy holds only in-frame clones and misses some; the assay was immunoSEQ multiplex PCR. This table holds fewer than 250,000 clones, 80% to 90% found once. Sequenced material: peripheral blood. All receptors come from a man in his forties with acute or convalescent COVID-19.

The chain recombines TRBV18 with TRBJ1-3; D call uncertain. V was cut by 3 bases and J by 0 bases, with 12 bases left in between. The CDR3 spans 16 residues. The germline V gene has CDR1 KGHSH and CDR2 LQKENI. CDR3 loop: CASSPGGPNSGNTIYF. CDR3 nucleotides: TGTGCCAGCTCACCGGGAGGGCCGAACTCTGGAAACACCATATATTTT.

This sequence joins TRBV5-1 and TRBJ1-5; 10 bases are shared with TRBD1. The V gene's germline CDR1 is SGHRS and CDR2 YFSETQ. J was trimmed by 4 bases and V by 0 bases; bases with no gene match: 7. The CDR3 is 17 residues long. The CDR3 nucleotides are TGCGCCAGCAGCTTGGGCATCGACAGGGGGCCTAATCAGCCCCAGCATTTT. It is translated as CASSLGIDRGPNQPQHF.